This record covers a single T cell receptor beta chain. Its specificity is unknown. Germline CDR1 reads MNHEY; CDR2 reads SVGAGI. The CDR3 runs 13 residues. V lost 2 bases and J lost 4, with 6 bases in between. This entry belongs to a study of beta chain features in type 1 diabetes. Overall study results and limits: TCRB CDR3 length was moderately but significantly reduced in all four CD4+ subsets of Type 1 diabetes patients. There was a possibility that cDNA sequencing over-represented cells with high TCR expression. No resolution was reached here on whether HLA type influences TCRB rearrangement. VDJ junctions sequenced from type 1 diabetes patients showed fewer insertions and more deletions.

The entirety of the isolated RNA underwent reverse transcription, so expressed TCRB transcripts were sequenced. Sequencing was performed with immunoSEQ multiplex PCR; in TCRdb, only in-frame clones are kept and a portion is missing. The sample shows 280,000 or so clones, about 15% of them seen only once. Via CD45RO/CCR7/CD25/CD127/CD95/CD27, cells of the CD4+ naive, central memory, regulatory and stem cell-like memory subsets were sorted. The origin of this receptor is a man between 18 and 35 years old with type 1 diabetes. This rearrangement joins TRBV6-5 to TRBJ1-3; D uncertain. The specimen was naive CD4+ T cells from blood. This CDR3 reads CASSYEQGNTIYF. The CDR3 DNA sequence: TGTGCCAGCAGTTACGAACAGGGAAACACCATATATTTT.